Sequencing of this T cell receptor beta chain was carried out in a study of OX40 agonist ivuxolimab in advanced cancers. Study-wide background: Ivuxolimab was delivered to patients intravenously every 2 weeks at doses spanning 0.01 to 10 mg/kg. Study-wide results and caveats: Averaged across samples, CD8+ T cells carried more expanded clones than CD4+ did. Some patients without response likewise showed low normalized clonal expansion.

Per the germline V gene, CDR1 is LGHNA and CDR2 is YNFKEQ. Trimming pared 5 bases from V and 1 base from J, leaving 12 bases between. This CDR3 is built from 14 residues. The method was immunoSEQ multiplex PCR; TCRdb's version includes in-frame clones alone and lacks a portion of them. The sample has 55,000 to 80,000 clones, about four fifths seen once. As to this clone: Its target is unknown.

The sample consisted of CD4+ or CD8+ T cells sorted from blood, taken in a trial of the OX40 agonist ivuxolimab. The gene calls are TRBV4-2 and TRBJ2-7, with TRBD1 as a possible D gene (6 bases). This sequence was found in an adult with an advanced solid tumor such as melanoma, head and neck, liver or kidney cancer. In DNA, the CDR3 is TGTGCCAGCAGCTTGTCAGGGGCATCCTACGAGCAGTACTTC. Protein: CASSLSGASYEQYF.